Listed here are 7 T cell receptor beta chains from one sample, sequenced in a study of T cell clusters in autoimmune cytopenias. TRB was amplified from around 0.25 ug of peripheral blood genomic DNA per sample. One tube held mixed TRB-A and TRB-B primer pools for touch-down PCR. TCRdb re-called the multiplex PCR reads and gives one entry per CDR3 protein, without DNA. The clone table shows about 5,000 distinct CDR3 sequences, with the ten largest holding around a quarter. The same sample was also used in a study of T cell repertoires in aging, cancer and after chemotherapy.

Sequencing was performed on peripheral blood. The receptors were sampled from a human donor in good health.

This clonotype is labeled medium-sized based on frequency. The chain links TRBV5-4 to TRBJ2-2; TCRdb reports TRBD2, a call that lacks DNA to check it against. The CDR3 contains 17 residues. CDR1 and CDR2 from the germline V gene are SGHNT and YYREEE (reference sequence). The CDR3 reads CASSQPSGGTNTGELFF.

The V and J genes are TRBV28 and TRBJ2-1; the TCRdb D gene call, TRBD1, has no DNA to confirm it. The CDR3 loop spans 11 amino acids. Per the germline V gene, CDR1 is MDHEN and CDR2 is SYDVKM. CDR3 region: CASSFPGEQFF. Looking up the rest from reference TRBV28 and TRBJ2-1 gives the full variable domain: DVKVTQSSRYLVKRTGEKVFLECVQDMDHENMFWYRQDPGLGLRLIYFSYDVKMKEKGDIPEGYSVSREKKERFSLILESASTNQTSMYLCASSFPGEQFFGPGTRLTVL.

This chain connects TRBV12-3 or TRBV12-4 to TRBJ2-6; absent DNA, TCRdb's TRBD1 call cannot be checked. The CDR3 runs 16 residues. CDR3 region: CASSGTVGSGANVLTF.

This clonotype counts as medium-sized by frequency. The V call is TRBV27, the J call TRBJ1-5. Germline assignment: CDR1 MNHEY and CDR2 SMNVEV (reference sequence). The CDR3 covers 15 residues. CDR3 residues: CASSPAKYPNQPQHF.

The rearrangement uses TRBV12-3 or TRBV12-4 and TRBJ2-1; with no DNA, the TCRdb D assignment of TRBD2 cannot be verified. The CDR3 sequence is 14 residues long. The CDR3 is CASSLRGPDNEQFF.

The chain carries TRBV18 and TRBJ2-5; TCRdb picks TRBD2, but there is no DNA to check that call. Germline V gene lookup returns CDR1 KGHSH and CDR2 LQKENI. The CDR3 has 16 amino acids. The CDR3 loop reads CASSPLAGGPGETQYF.

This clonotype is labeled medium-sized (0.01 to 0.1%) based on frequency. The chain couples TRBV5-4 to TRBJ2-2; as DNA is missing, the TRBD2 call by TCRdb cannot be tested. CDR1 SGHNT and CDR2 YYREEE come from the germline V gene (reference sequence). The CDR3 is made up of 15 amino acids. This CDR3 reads CASSIGLGGTGELFF. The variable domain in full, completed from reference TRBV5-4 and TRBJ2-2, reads ETGVTQSPTHLIKTRGQQVTLRCSSQSGHNTVSWYQQALGQGPQFIFQYYREEENGRGNFPPRFSGLQFPNYSSELNVNALELDDSALYLCASSIGLGGTGELFFGEGSRLTVL.